Listed below are T cell receptor beta chains from one sample, sequenced in a study of T cells in narcolepsy. TCRdb's copy holds only in-frame clones and misses some; the assay was immunoSEQ multiplex PCR. The sample consists of approximately 25,000 clones, roughly four fifths of them appearing once. Sequences were obtained from CD45RA- memory CD4+ T cells from PBMCs. These receptors were taken from a human donor with narcolepsy. Each CDR3 is given with its conserved first and last residue. Fields, in order: D gene, J gene, clone size, V gene, CDR3 DNA, CDR3 protein. The D gene is left open where the match is weak. Only some rows state a clone size, as once, few, many or a class for expanded clones.

D: NA; J: TRBJ2-7; size: NA; V: TRBV7-9; DNA: TGTGCCAGCAGCCAAGCCAGAATGTCGGTCCAATACGAGCAGTACTTC; CDR3: CASSQARMSVQYEQYF
D: TRBD2; J: TRBJ2-7; size: NA; V: TRBV28; DNA: TGTGCCAGCAGTTTATTTGGGCCTAGCGGCACCTACGAGCAGTACTTC; CDR3: CASSLFGPSGTYEQYF
D: NA; J: TRBJ2-3; size: NA; V: TRBV5-1; DNA: TGCGCCAGCGGGACACTAGGCACAGATACGCAGTATTTT; CDR3: CASGTLGTDTQYF
D: NA; J: TRBJ1-4; size: NA; V: TRBV25-1; DNA: TGTGCCAGTACCATGGACCATGGGGGGGAACTGTTTTTT; CDR3: CASTMDHGGELFF
D: TRBD2; J: TRBJ2-7; size: NA; V: TRBV5-6; DNA: TGTGCCAGCATGGATCAAAGGGGGGGACTAGGAAAATACGAGCAGTACTTC; CDR3: CASMDQRGGLGKYEQYF
D: NA; J: TRBJ2-7; size: NA; V: TRBV5-4; DNA: TGTGCCAGCAGCCCGACCCCCCAGCGTGTGTCCCACGAGCAGTACTTC; CDR3: CASSPTPQRVSHEQYF
D: NA; J: TRBJ2-7; size: once; V: TRBV4-3; DNA: TGCGCCAGCAGCCACCCCGGACACTACGAGCAGTACTTC; CDR3: CASSHPGHYEQYF
D: NA; J: TRBJ1-3; size: few; V: TRBV6-1; DNA: TGTGCCACCGGGGGTCTTCGTGGAGGAAACACCATATATTTT; CDR3: CATGGLRGGNTIYF
D: TRBD2; J: TRBJ2-1; size: few; V: TRBV7-8; DNA: TGTGCCAGCAGCTCAAGAAGGGGCGGCGGGAGGGCCTCGGATGAGCAGTTCTTC; CDR3: CASSSRRGGGRASDEQFF
D: TRBD2; J: TRBJ2-3; size: once; V: TRBV7-2; DNA: TGTGCCAGCGGATCTAGCGGGACAGTAGATACGCAGTATTTT; CDR3: CASGSSGTVDTQYF
D: TRBD2; J: TRBJ2-1; size: NA; V: TRBV5-4; DNA: TGTGCCAGCAGCTTACAAAGCGGGAGAGGCGAGCAGTTCTTC; CDR3: CASSLQSGRGEQFF
D: NA; J: TRBJ2-1; size: NA; V: TRBV2; DNA: TGTGCCAGCAGTGCCTGGACGCCCCGGGACAATGAGCAGTTCTTC; CDR3: CASSAWTPRDNEQFF
D: NA; J: TRBJ2-5; size: NA; V: TRBV7-7; DNA: TGTGCTAGCAGTCGTGACGCGGCTAGGGGGGAGACCCAGTACTTC; CDR3: CASSRDAARGETQYF
D: TRBD1; J: TRBJ1-2; size: NA; V: TRBV28; DNA: TGTGCCAGCAGTCCCGTCGGACAGGGAAACTATGGCTACACCTTC; CDR3: CASSPVGQGNYGYTF
D: NA; J: TRBJ1-3; size: few; V: TRBV2; DNA: TGTGCCAGCAGTGAGGGGGGCATCGGCTCTGGAAACACCATATATTTT; CDR3: CASSEGGIGSGNTIYF
D: NA; J: TRBJ2-1; size: NA; V: TRBV25-1; DNA: TGTGCCAGCAGTGGAGGACTTACTGCCTCCTACAATGAGCAGTTCTTC; CDR3: CASSGGLTASYNEQFF
D: NA; J: TRBJ2-3; size: NA; V: TRBV7-2; DNA: TGTGCCAGCAGCTTAGTTGGCGGCACAGATACGCAGTATTTT; CDR3: CASSLVGGTDTQYF
D: NA; J: TRBJ1-4; size: once; V: TRBV7-2; DNA: TGTGCCAGCAGCTTATCCCGGGCAACTAATGAAAAACTGTTTTTT; CDR3: CASSLSRATNEKLFF
D: TRBD1; J: TRBJ2-3; size: once; V: TRBV29-1; DNA: TGCAGCGTTGAAAGCAGGGGGCTTACCTCTAGCACAGATACGCAGTATTTT; CDR3: CSVESRGLTSSTDTQYF
D: TRBD1; J: TRBJ2-5; size: NA; V: TRBV28; DNA: TGTGCCAGCAGTTCCCGGACAGGGTTATACTTC; CDR3: CASSSRTGLYF
D: NA; J: TRBJ2-1; size: NA; V: TRBV11-2; DNA: TGTGCCAGCAGCTTAGAGGTCTGGGGCAGTGCCTACAATGAGCAGTTCTTC; CDR3: CASSLEVWGSAYNEQFF
D: NA; J: TRBJ2-1; size: NA; V: TRBV29-1; DNA: TGCAGCTGTCTGGGAGACTCCTACAATGAGCAGTTCTTC; CDR3: CSCLGDSYNEQFF
D: NA; J: TRBJ2-3; size: NA; V: TRBV29-1; DNA: TGCAGCGTAAAAGGCCAGGGGCAGACAGATACGCAGTATTTT; CDR3: CSVKGQGQTDTQYF
D: TRBD1; J: TRBJ1-1; size: NA; V: TRBV18; DNA: TGTGCCAGCTCATTTCGACAGGGAGGGGCGGCGGGTGAAGCTTTCTTT; CDR3: CASSFRQGGAAGEAFF
D: NA; J: TRBJ2-3; size: NA; V: TRBV28; DNA: TGTGCCAGCAGAGATACAGATACGCAGTATTTT; CDR3: CASRDTDTQYF
D: NA; J: TRBJ2-1; size: NA; V: TRBV18; DNA: TGTGCCAGCTCGCTCCGGGACACCACGAGGAATGAGCAGTTCTTC; CDR3: CASSLRDTTRNEQFF
D: NA; J: TRBJ1-2; size: NA; V: TRBV27; DNA: TGTGCCAGCAGTTCTGTAAGGGGAGGTGGCTACACCTTC; CDR3: CASSSVRGGGYTF
D: NA; J: TRBJ2-3; size: NA; V: TRBV6-5; DNA: TGTGCCAGCAGTTACAGGGGCCCCCCCGGGGATACGCAGTATTTT; CDR3: CASSYRGPPGDTQYF
D: NA; J: TRBJ2-5; size: NA; V: TRBV7-2; DNA: TGTGCCAGCAGCTTACATAGAGAGACCCAGTACTTC; CDR3: CASSLHRETQYF
D: NA; J: TRBJ2-7; size: once; V: TRBV27; DNA: TGTGCCAGCATTTCTCCGTCCTACGAGCAGTACTTC; CDR3: CASISPSYEQYF
D: NA; J: TRBJ2-4; size: once; V: TRBV27; DNA: TGTGCCAGCAGTTCCCTGTCACAGGGGCGGAGGGACATTCAGTACTTC; CDR3: CASSSLSQGRRDIQYF
D: NA; J: TRBJ1-5; size: NA; V: TRBV7-2; DNA: TGTGCCAGCAGCCAACAAACTGGGCGGAACAATCAGCCCCAGCATTTT; CDR3: CASSQQTGRNNQPQHF